Listed below are T cell receptor beta chains from one sample, sequenced in a study of cytomegalovirus exposure and HLA in healthy donors. Clones were read by immunoSEQ multiplex PCR, and TCRdb kept only the in-frame ones, dropping some. The sample lists around 140,000 clones, about three fifths occurring once. Sequencing was carried out using PBMCs. The source of these receptors is a male donor in good health and CMV-seronegative. The CDR3 runs from the conserved cysteine through the conserved F or W. A D gene is named only where the DNA matches it firmly. The size field is filled for only some rows; it gives once, few, many or a size class.

J	V	length	D	size	CDR3	DNA
TRBJ1-2	TRBV4-2	15	NA	NA	CASSQAFDGNYGYTF	TGTGCCAGCAGCCAAGCCTTCGACGGGAACTATGGCTACACCTTC
TRBJ2-1	TRBV5-4	17	TRBD2	NA	CASSLGGGAGSYNEQFF	TGTGCCAGCAGCTTGGGCGGGGGGGCCGGATCCTACAATGAGCAGTTCTTC
TRBJ2-2	TRBV7-2	15	NA	NA	CASSLVLVNTGELFF	TGTGCCAGCAGCTTAGTACTCGTGAACACCGGGGAGCTGTTTTTT
TRBJ1-5	TRBV28	14	NA	NA	CASSLPGDNQPQHF	TGTGCCAGCAGTTTACCGGGGGACAATCAGCCCCAGCATTTT
TRBJ2-5	TRBV7-8	16	NA	NA	CASNLLTGFLQETQYF	TGTGCCAGCAACCTTCTTACAGGATTTCTGCAAGAGACCCAGTACTTC
TRBJ2-1	TRBV5-1	17	NA	NA	CASSFKLGELPYNEQFF	TGCGCCAGCAGCTTTAAATTGGGAGAGCTACCGTACAATGAGCAGTTCTTC
TRBJ2-1	TRBV5-1	15	TRBD2	few	CASSIREVSYNEQFF	TGCGCCAGCAGCATCCGGGAGGTTAGCTACAATGAGCAGTTCTTC
TRBJ2-1	TRBV9	16	TRBD2	NA	CASSERIAGGRNEQFF	TGTGCCAGCAGCGAGAGAATAGCGGGGGGGCGGAATGAGCAGTTCTTC
TRBJ2-2	TRBV9	16	NA	NA	CASSVEVGPNTGELFF	TGTGCCAGCAGCGTAGAAGTGGGGCCAAACACCGGGGAGCTGTTTTTT
TRBJ1-4	TRBV9	17	NA	NA	CASSPTNGGLANEKLFF	TGTGCCAGCAGCCCAACGAACGGGGGGCTAGCTAATGAAAAACTGTTTTTT
TRBJ2-7	TRBV7-7	13	NA	NA	CASSSSLGGEQYF	TGTGCTAGCAGTTCTAGTCTGGGAGGCGAGCAGTACTTC
TRBJ1-5	TRBV19	14	TRBD1	NA	CASSTDRGPQPQHF	TGTGCCAGTAGTACGGACAGGGGGCCTCAGCCCCAGCATTTT
TRBJ2-7	TRBV27	11	TRBD1	few	CASSLQGAQYF	TGTGCCAGCAGTTTACAGGGGGCACAGTACTTC
TRBJ1-5	TRBV28	14	NA	few	CASSSPGSNQPQHF	TGTGCCAGCAGTTCCCCAGGCAGCAATCAGCCCCAGCATTTT
TRBJ1-1	TRBV30	13	NA	NA	CAWSMGQRTEAFF	TGTGCCTGGAGTATGGGGCAAAGGACTGAAGCTTTCTTT
TRBJ1-2	TRBV28	12	NA	few	CASNIQGYGYTF	TGTGCCAGCAATATCCAGGGTTATGGCTACACCTTC
TRBJ2-1	TRBV16	13	NA	NA	CASSPSSYNEQFF	TGTGCCAGCAGCCCTAGCTCCTACAATGAGCAGTTCTTC
TRBJ1-4	TRBV27	17	TRBD1	NA	CASRKKYRQGFDEKLFF	TGTGCCAGCAGGAAAAAGTACCGACAGGGGTTCGATGAAAAACTGTTTTTT
TRBJ2-7	TRBV7-8	14	NA	NA	CASSIVQGGYEQYF	TGTGCCAGCAGCATCGTCCAGGGAGGCTACGAGCAGTACTTC
TRBJ2-7	TRBV6-5	13	NA	NA	CASSSDRSYEQYF	TGTGCCAGCAGTTCCGACAGGTCCTACGAGCAGTACTTC
TRBJ1-5	TRBV27	14	NA	NA	CASSLSPGDQPQHF	TGTGCCAGCAGTTTATCCCCGGGTGATCAGCCCCAGCATTTT
TRBJ2-5	TRBV20-1	11	NA	few	CSATKEETQYF	TGCAGTGCAACTAAAGAAGAGACCCAGTACTTC
TRBJ1-1	TRBV10-3	16	TRBD1	few	CAISPGQGVRNTEAFF	TGTGCCATCAGTCCGGGACAGGGGGTTCGGAACACTGAAGCTTTCTTT
TRBJ2-7	TRBV5-1	12	NA	once	CASSYDKYEQYF	TGCGCCAGCAGCTACGACAAATACGAGCAGTACTTC
TRBJ2-7	TRBV5-1	14	NA	NA	CASSLEGTTYEQYF	TGCGCCAGCAGCTTGGAGGGGACAACTTACGAGCAGTACTTC
TRBJ1-5	TRBV18	16	TRBD1	NA	CASSPRLGQGNQPQHF	TGTGCCAGCTCACCAAGATTGGGACAGGGCAATCAGCCCCAGCATTTT
TRBJ2-5	TRBV11-2	15	TRBD1	NA	CASSYSQGALNSLHF	TGTGCCAGCAGCTACTCACAGGGGGCTCTTAATTCGTTGCACTTC
TRBJ1-1	TRBV28	15	NA	once	CASPPPTGQNTEAFF	TGTGCCAGCCCTCCCCCGACAGGACAGAACACTGAAGCTTTCTTT
TRBJ1-1	TRBV28	13	TRBD1	once	CASGQGAGTEAFF	TGTGCCAGCGGACAGGGTGCCGGCACTGAAGCTTTCTTT
TRBJ1-2	TRBV7-9	15	NA	NA	CASSLGVAGNYGYTF	TGTGCCAGCAGCTTAGGAGTCGCCGGGAACTATGGCTACACCTTC
TRBJ2-5	TRBV4-1	16	NA	few	CASSHPLELAGETQYF	TGCGCCAGCAGCCACCCCCTAGAGCTAGCTGGGGAGACCCAGTACTTC
TRBJ2-3	TRBV6-5	16	NA	NA	CASSYSAAGSTDTQYF	TGTGCCAGCAGTTACTCCGCTGCGGGGAGCACAGATACGCAGTATTTT
TRBJ1-1	TRBV2	14	NA	NA	CASSATVMNTEAFF	TGTGCCAGCAGCGCGACAGTCATGAACACTGAAGCTTTCTTT
TRBJ1-2	TRBV2	13	NA	NA	CASSERGIYGYTF	TGTGCCAGCAGTGAAAGAGGAATCTATGGCTACACCTTC
TRBJ2-7	TRBV10-1	11	NA	NA	CASSGSYEQYF	TGCGCCAGCAGTGGGAGCTACGAGCAGTACTTC
TRBJ1-6	TRBV6-5	13	NA	few	CASAGSYNSPLHF	TGTGCCAGCGCCGGGAGCTATAATTCACCCCTCCACTTT
TRBJ2-7	TRBV11-2	15	TRBD2	few	CASSLLNGGTYEQYF	TGTGCCAGCAGCTTGTTGAACGGGGGGACTTACGAGCAGTACTTC
TRBJ1-2	TRBV18	14	NA	NA	CASSRGTANYGYTF	TGTGCCAGCTCCCGGGGGACGGCTAACTATGGCTACACCTTC
TRBJ2-2	TRBV27	19	TRBD2	few	CASSFLGLAGGLGTGELFF	TGTGCCAGCAGTTTCCTGGGACTAGCGGGGGGGCTCGGCACCGGGGAGCTGTTTTTT
TRBJ2-5	TRBV6-5	14	TRBD2	few	CASSYGGGSETQYF	TGTGCCAGCAGTTACGGGGGGGGATCAGAGACCCAGTACTTC
TRBJ2-5	TRBV10-3	14	TRBD1	NA	CATSRTGGGETQYF	TGTGCCACAAGTAGGACAGGGGGGGGAGAGACCCAGTACTTC
TRBJ2-7	TRBV6-5	12	NA	few	CASREDSYEQYF	TGTGCCAGCAGAGAGGACTCCTACGAGCAGTACTTC
TRBJ1-5	TRBV28	16	NA	NA	CASSLPGEGVNQPQHF	TGTGCCAGCAGTTTGCCAGGGGAGGGGGTTAATCAGCCCCAGCATTTT
TRBJ1-1	TRBV5-1	15	TRBD1	few	CASTPSGRGSTEAFF	TGCGCCAGCACCCCGTCGGGCAGGGGGAGCACTGAAGCTTTCTTT
TRBJ2-1	TRBV6-1	15	NA	NA	CATPSIPGAYNEQFF	TGTGCCACCCCCTCGATTCCGGGGGCCTACAATGAGCAGTTCTTC